The 5 T cell receptor beta chains presented below share a single source sample, sequenced in a study of OX40 agonist ivuxolimab in advanced cancers. The receptor library was made with the immunoSEQ multiplex PCR assay. Imported from immuneACCESS, the table was reduced by TCRdb to in-frame sequences with V and J called. These copies leave out some clones; in studies compared against another copy, an unresolved V gene accounts for under half, and the cause of the remainder is not known. This sample has under 65,000 clones in its table, and under 95% of those were observed once. The ten biggest clones cover under 0.45% of the sample. The sequences come from CD4+ or CD8+ T cells sorted from blood, collected in a trial of the OX40 agonist ivuxolimab. The receptors come from an adult with an advanced solid tumor such as melanoma, head and neck, liver or kidney cancer.

Regarding this clone: The same CDR3 can be traced to other DNA sequences in this sample. The chain carries TRBV11-3 and TRBJ2-7, with TRBD2 identical over 15 bases. CDR3 length equals 16 residues. Germline CDR1 SGHNT, CDR2 YENEEA. Losses at the gene ends were 5 bases for V and 5 bases for J; bases not matched to a gene: 7. CDR3 sequence: CASSHGLAGGQHEQYF. The CDR3 nucleotides read TGTGCCAGCAGCCACGGACTAGCGGGAGGGCAGCACGAGCAGTACTTC. Full variable domain (rest looked up from reference TRBV11-3 and TRBJ2-7): EAGVVQSPRYKIIEKKQPVAFWCNPISGHNTLYWYLQNLGQGPELLIRYENEEAVDDSQLPKDRFSAERLKGVDSTLKIQPAELGDSAVYLCASSHGLAGGQHEQYFGPGTRLTVT.

The genes are TRBV30 and TRBJ2-1; the D gene could be TRBD1 or TRBD2 (5 bases each). V lost 0 bases and J 13 bases, leaving 22 bases between the germline ends. Germline CDR1 and CDR2: GTSNPN and SVGIG (reference sequence). The CDR3 loop spans 15 amino acids. The CDR3 nucleotides read TGTGCCTGGAGTGTATTGGGGGATCCAAAGGCAGTCCAGTTCTTC. Translated, it gives CAWSVLGDPKAVQFF.

J is TRBJ2-3 and V is TRBV5-1; D gene unclear. V dropped 0 bases and J dropped 2 bases, with 4 bases sitting between them. Looked up from germline, CDR1 is SGHRS and CDR2 is YFSETQ. This CDR3 has 13 amino acids. The CDR3 spells CASSLAITDTQYF. CDR3 nucleotide sequence: TGCGCCAGCAGCTTGGCCATCACAGATACGCAGTATTTT.

The chain employs TRBV29-1 and TRBJ1-1; D might be TRBD1 (6 bases). The length of the CDR3 is 15 residues. Germline CDR1 and CDR2: SQVTM and ANQGSEA. V lost 7 bases, J lost 1 base, and 19 bases lay in between. The CDR3 region is CSADEQGLANTEAFF. For the CDR3, the DNA is TGCAGCGCCGACGAACAGGGTTTGGCGAACACTGAAGCTTTCTTT.

V is TRBV7-9 and J is TRBJ2-3; D is undetermined. This CDR3 spans 14 amino acids. Germline V lookup: CDR1 SEHNR, CDR2 FQNEAQ (reference sequence). Trimming removed 10 bases at V and 2 bases at J, with 16 bases between. CDR3 DNA: TGTGCCACCCTGGTAGTCGGGTACACAGATACGCAGTATTTT. Translated: CATLVVGYTDTQYF.